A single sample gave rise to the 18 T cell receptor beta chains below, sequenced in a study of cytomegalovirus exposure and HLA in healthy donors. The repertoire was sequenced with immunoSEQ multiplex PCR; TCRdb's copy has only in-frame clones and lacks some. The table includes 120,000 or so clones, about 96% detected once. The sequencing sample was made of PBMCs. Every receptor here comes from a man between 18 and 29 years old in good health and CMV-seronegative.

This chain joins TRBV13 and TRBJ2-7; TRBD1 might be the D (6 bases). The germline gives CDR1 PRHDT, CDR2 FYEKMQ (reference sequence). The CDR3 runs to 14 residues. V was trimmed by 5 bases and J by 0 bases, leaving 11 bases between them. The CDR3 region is CASSLRDNSYEQYF. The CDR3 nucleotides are TGTGCCAGCAGCCTCCGGGACAACTCCTACGAGCAGTACTTC.

The CDR3 region has the DNA TGTGCCAGCAGTTTCCGGACTAGCGGGGTGGGAGATACGCAGTATTTT. Protein: CASSFRTSGVGDTQYF. The chain is built from TRBV27 and TRBJ2-3; TRBD2 matches 12 bases. Trimming removed 3 bases from V and 5 bases from J; junction bases left unmatched: 6. The CDR3 length is 16 residues. CDR1 MNHEY and CDR2 SMNVEV come from the germline V gene (reference sequence).

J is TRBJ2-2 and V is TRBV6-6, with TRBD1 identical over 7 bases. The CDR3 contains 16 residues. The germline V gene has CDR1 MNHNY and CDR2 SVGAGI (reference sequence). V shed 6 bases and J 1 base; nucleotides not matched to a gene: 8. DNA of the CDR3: TGTGCCAGCAGCCGGGACAGCGCAAGGAACACCGGGGAGCTGTTTTTT. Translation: CASSRDSARNTGELFF.

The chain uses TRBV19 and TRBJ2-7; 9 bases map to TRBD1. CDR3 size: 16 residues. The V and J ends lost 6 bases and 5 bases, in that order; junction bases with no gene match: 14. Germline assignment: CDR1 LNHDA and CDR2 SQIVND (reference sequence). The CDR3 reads CASRDRGGQGGHEQYF. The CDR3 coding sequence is TGTGCCAGTAGAGACCGAGGGGGACAGGGTGGCCACGAGCAGTACTTC.

The CDR3 sequence: CASSRGTSGYNEQFF. The CDR3 nucleotides read TGTGCCAGCAGTCGAGGGACTAGCGGCTACAATGAGCAGTTCTTC. The V and J genes are TRBV27 and TRBJ2-1, with 11 bases that match TRBD2. Germline-derived CDR1 and CDR2 are MNHEY and SMNVEV (reference sequence). The V gene end was trimmed by 5 bases and the J gene end by 3 bases; junction bases not matched to a gene: 3. The CDR3 covers 15 residues.

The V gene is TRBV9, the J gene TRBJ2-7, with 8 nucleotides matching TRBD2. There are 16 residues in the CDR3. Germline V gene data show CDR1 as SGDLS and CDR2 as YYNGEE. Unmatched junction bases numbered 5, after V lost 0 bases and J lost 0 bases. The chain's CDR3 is CASSVGVSGTSYEQYF. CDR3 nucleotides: TGTGCCAGCAGCGTAGGGGTTAGCGGGACCTCCTACGAGCAGTACTTC.

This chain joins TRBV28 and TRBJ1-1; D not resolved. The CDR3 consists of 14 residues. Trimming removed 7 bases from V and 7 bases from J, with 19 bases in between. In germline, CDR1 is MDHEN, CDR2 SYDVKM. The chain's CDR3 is CASTDSGMAGEAFF. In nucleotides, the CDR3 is TGTGCCAGCACGGATTCGGGCATGGCGGGTGAAGCTTTCTTT. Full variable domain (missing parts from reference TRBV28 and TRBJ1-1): DVKVTQSSRYLVKRTGEKVFLECVQDMDHENMFWYRQDPGLGLRLIYFSYDVKMKEKGDIPEGYSVSREKKERFSLILESASTNQTSMYLCASTDSGMAGEAFFGQGTRLTVV.

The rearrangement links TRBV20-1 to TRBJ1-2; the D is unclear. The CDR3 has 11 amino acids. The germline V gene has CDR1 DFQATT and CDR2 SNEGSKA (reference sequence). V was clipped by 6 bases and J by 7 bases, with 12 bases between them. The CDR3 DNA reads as TGCAGTGCAGTACTGCGTTTTGGCTACACCTTC. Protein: CSAVLRFGYTF.

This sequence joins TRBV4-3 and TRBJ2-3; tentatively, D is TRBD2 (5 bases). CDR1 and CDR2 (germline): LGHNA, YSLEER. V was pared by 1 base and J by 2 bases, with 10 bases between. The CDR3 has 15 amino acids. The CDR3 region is CASSQAGTSTDTQYF. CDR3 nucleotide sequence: TGCGCCAGCAGCCAAGCGGGAACGTCCACAGATACGCAGTATTTT.

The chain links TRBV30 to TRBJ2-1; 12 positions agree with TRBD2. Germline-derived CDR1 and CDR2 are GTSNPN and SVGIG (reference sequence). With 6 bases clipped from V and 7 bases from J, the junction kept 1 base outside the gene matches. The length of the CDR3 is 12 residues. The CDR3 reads CACGTSGNEQFF. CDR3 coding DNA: TGTGCCTGTGGGACTAGCGGGAATGAGCAGTTCTTC.

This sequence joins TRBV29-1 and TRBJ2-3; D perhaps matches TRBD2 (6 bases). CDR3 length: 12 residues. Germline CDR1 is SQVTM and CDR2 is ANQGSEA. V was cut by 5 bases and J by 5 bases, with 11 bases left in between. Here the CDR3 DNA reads TGCAGCGTTTGGGGGAGGTTAGATACGCAGTATTTT. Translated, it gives CSVWGRLDTQYF.

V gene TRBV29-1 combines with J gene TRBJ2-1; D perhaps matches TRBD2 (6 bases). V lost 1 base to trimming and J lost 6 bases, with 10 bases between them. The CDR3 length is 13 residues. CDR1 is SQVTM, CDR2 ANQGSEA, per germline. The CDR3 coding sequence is TGCAGCGTTGAAGGGAGGGCCGGCAATGAGCAGTTCTTC. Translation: CSVEGRAGNEQFF.

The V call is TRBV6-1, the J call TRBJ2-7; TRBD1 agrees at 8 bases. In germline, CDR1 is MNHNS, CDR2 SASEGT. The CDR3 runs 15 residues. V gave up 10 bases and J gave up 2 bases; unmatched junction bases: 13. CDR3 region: CAIRFRDRPTYEQYF. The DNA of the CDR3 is TGTGCCATCCGCTTCCGGGACAGGCCCACCTACGAGCAGTACTTC.

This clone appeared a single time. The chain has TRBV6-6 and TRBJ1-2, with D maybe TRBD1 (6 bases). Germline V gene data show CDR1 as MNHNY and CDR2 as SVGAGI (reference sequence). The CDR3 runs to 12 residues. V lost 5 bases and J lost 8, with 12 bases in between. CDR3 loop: CASSGGAVGYTF. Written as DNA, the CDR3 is TGTGCCAGCAGTGGGGGGGCGGTCGGCTACACCTTC.

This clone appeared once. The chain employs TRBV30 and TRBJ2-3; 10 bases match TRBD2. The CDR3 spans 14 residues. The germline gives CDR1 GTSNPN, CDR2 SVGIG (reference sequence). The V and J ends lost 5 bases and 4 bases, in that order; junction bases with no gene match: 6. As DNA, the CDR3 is TGTGCCTGGGATCTAGCGGGAGTCCCAGATACGCAGTATTTT. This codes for CAWDLAGVPDTQYF.

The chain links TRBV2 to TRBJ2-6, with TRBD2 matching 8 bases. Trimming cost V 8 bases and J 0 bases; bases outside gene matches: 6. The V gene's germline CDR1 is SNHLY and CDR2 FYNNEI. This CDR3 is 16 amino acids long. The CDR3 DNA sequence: TGTGCCAGCCGCGGGACTAGTCCCTCTGGGGCCAACGTCCTGACTTTC. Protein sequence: CASRGTSPSGANVLTF.

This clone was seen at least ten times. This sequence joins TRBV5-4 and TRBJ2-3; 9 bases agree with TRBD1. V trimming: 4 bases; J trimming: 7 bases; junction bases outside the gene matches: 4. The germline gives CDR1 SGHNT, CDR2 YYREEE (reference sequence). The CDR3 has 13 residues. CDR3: CASSRQGENTQYF. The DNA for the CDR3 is TGTGCCAGCAGCCGACAGGGGGAGAATACGCAGTATTTT.

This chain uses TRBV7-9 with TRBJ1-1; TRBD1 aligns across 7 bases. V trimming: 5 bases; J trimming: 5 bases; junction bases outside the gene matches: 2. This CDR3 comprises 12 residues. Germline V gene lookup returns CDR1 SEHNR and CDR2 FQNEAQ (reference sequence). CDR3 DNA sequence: TGTGCCAGCAGCCACAGGGGAACTGAAGCTTTCTTT. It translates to CASSHRGTEAFF.